Reported below is one T cell receptor beta chain. CDR1 is MNHEY and CDR2 is SVGAGI in the germline V gene. This CDR3 has 11 amino acids. With 8 bases removed from V and 1 base from J, the gap between germline ends came to 5 bases. This specimen belongs to a study of shared clonotypes between healthy human individuals. Clones were sequenced by immunoSEQ multiplex PCR, and TCRdb holds only the in-frame ones, with some missing. This table holds more than 2,000,000 clones, 80% to 95% found once. Sequenced material: naive CD4+ T cells from PBMCs. This sample's subset: CD45RA+ positively selected. The receptor was isolated from a man younger than 35 in good health. Some clones in this sample may be carry-over from other donors' samples. The rearrangement uses TRBV6-5 and TRBJ1-2; D is undetermined. The CDR3, as DNA: TGTGCCAGCTGGGGTAACTATGGCTACACCTTC. Protein: CASWGNYGYTF.